The 27 T cell receptor beta chains below all came from one sample that was sequenced in a study of metastatic and nonmetastatic thyroid tumors. Thyroid surgery had not been preceded by any treatment in any patient. TCRdb re-called the PCR reads through MiXCR. The sample records about 4,000 clones, around a fifth being singletons. The sequencing sample was made of tumor tissue. The receptors were gathered from a female donor with papillary thyroid cancer or a benign thyroid nodule (not recorded which). Some clones in this sample may be carry-over from other donors' samples.

This clone was detected only a few times. The junction differs from germline at one of its ends, possibly a read error. This chain uses TRBV28 with TRBJ1-5, with a possible D match to TRBD1 (6 bases). The CDR3 totals 15 residues. Germline-derived CDR1 and CDR2 are MDHEN and SYDVKM. Here the CDR3 reads CASSFGVRGYQPQNF. CDR3 DNA sequence: TGTGCCAGCAGTTTTGGCGTCAGGGGCTATCAGCCCCAAAATTTT.

The chain combines TRBV7-3 with TRBJ2-2, with D possibly TRBD1 on 6 matching bases. Between the trimmed V and J ends, which lost 0 bases and 7 bases, there was a span of 18 bases. This CDR3 comprises 17 residues. Germline V gene data show CDR1 as SGHTA and CDR2 as FQGTGA. In nucleotides, the CDR3 is TGTGCCAGCAGCTTAACGGGTCCCGGGACACCGGGCGGGGAGCTGTTTTTT. Protein sequence: CASSLTGPGTPGGELFF.

The chain joins TRBV7-3 to TRBJ2-1, with a possible D match to TRBD1 (5 bases). The CDR3 is 13 residues long. V was clipped by 1 base and J by 6 bases, with 7 bases between them. CDR1 and CDR2 (germline): SGHTA, FQGTGA. The CDR3 sequence: CASSLIRGNEQFF. In DNA form, the CDR3 reads TGTGCCAGCAGCTTAATAAGGGGCAATGAGCAGTTCTTC.

V and J are TRBV28 and TRBJ2-7; the D is unclear. V lost 5 bases to trimming and J lost 6 bases, with 11 bases between them. The CDR3 has 12 residues. Germline V gene data show CDR1 as MDHEN and CDR2 as SYDVKM. This CDR3 reads CASSLPVPEQYF. The CDR3, as DNA: TGTGCCAGCAGTCTCCCAGTGCCCGAGCAGTACTTC.

Comments on this clone: At one of its ends the junction is not consistent with the germline gene, which may arise from a read error. The chain joins TRBV19 to TRBJ2-1, with D possibly TRBD1 on 5 matching bases. The CDR3 totals 14 residues. Germline loops: CDR1 LNHDA, CDR2 SQIVND (reference sequence). The CDR3 protein is CVSTLTGLNNEQFF. For the CDR3, the DNA is TGTGTCAGTACCCTAACAGGTTTGAACAATGAGCAGTTCTTC.

This clone was counted ten times or more. One end of the junction fails to match germline, which may point to a read error. V usage is TRBV9 and J usage is TRBJ2-7; D could derive from TRBD1 or TRBD2 (7 bases each). Per the germline V gene, CDR1 is SGDLS and CDR2 is YYNGEE. The CDR3 runs to 12 residues. CDR3 loop: CARRGGAYEQYF. The CDR3, as DNA: TGTGCCCGCAGGGGGGGGGCGTACGAGCAGTACTTC.

Only a few counts were recorded for this clone. The rearrangement uses TRBV6-1 and TRBJ2-7, with 7 bases lining up with TRBD2. V was pared by 6 bases and J by 2 bases, with 4 bases of the junction left unmatched. The CDR3 has 13 amino acids. The germline gives CDR1 MNHNS, CDR2 SASEGT. CDR3 residues: CASRAGSPYEQYF. The CDR3 DNA sequence: TGTGCCAGCAGAGCGGGGTCTCCCTACGAGCAGTACTTC.

The chain employs TRBV11-1 and TRBJ2-3; 9 nucleotides match TRBD1. The V segment lost 4 bases and the J segment 2 bases; nucleotides outside the gene matches: 4. Per the germline V gene, CDR1 is SGHAT and CDR2 is FQDESV (reference sequence). The CDR3 extends over 15 amino acids. CDR3 nucleotide sequence: TGTGCCAGCAGCTCCGGGACAGGGTTCACAGATACGCAGTATTTT. Translation gives CASSSGTGFTDTQYF.

The rearrangement joins TRBV7-8 to TRBJ1-1; a weak D match, TRBD1 (6 bases). V gave up 0 bases and J gave up 4 bases, with 15 bases separating them. The CDR3 extends over 16 amino acids. Germline assignment: CDR1 SGHVS and CDR2 FQNEAQ. This chain's CDR3 is CASSLARGRLSTEAFF. The CDR3, as DNA: TGTGCCAGCAGCTTAGCGCGGGGGCGGTTGAGCACTGAAGCTTTCTTT.

By share, this clone counts as medium-sized. This sequence joins TRBV10-2 and TRBJ1-4, with 7 bases that match TRBD1. V lost 6 bases to trimming and J lost 8 bases; unmatched junction nucleotides: 9. CDR3 length: 14 residues. Germline lookup yields CDR1 WSHSY and CDR2 SAAADI. The CDR3 DNA follows: TGCGCCAGCAGCGAGACAGGGTCTGGGGAAAAACTGTTTTTT. Encoded protein: CASSETGSGEKLFF.

This clone is judged medium-sized. This CDR3 is CASSLVQNTEAFF. As DNA, the CDR3 is TGTGCCAGCAGCTTAGTTCAGAACACTGAAGCTTTCTTT. This chain joins TRBV7-6 and TRBJ1-1; D gene unclear. Germline assignment: CDR1 SGHVS and CDR2 FNYEAQ. The CDR3 covers 13 residues. Trimming stripped 1 base from V and 1 base from J, with 4 bases between.

This clone is classed as medium-sized. Being one base from a much bigger clone, this may be a read error. This chain joins TRBV6-1 and TRBJ1-2; TRBD1 might be the D (5 bases). Trimming cost V 6 bases and J 8 bases, with 13 bases left between them. The CDR3 totals 12 residues. Per the germline V gene, CDR1 is MNHNS and CDR2 is SASEGT. The CDR3 DNA is TGTGCCAGCAGGGATTCCACAGGAGGCTACACCTTC. Translation gives CASRDSTGGYTF.

Ten or more counts support this clone. The rearrangement links TRBV5-6 to TRBJ1-2; no definite D call. Germline V gives CDR1 SGHDT, CDR2 YYEEEE. V was shortened by 1 base and J by 7 bases, with 11 bases between the two germline ends. This CDR3 has 13 residues. CDR3: CASSLYGVIGYTF. DNA for the CDR3: TGTGCCAGCAGCTTGTACGGGGTTATTGGCTACACCTTC.

This clone was seen only a few times. The V and J genes are TRBV6-4 and TRBJ1-6, with 9 bases identical to TRBD1. Losses at the gene ends were 3 bases for V and 10 bases for J; bases not matched to a gene: 7. The CDR3 is 15 residues long. Germline values: CDR1 MRHNA, CDR2 SNTAGT. The CDR3 DNA is TGTGCCAGCAGTGAAAACAGGGGGCAATTATCACCCCTCCACTTT. It translates to CASSENRGQLSPLHF.

This clone is labeled as medium-sized. The V and J genes are TRBV29-1 and TRBJ2-7; D gene uncertain. CDR1 and CDR2 (germline): SQVTM, ANQGSEA. This CDR3 is built from 13 residues. V lost 7 bases, J lost 0 bases, and 13 bases lay in between. CDR3 nucleotide sequence: TGCAGCGCAGCAGACGGTAGCTCCTACGAGCAGTACTTC. Amino acid sequence: CSAADGSSYEQYF.

The chain links TRBV28 to TRBJ2-7; D remains ambiguous. Germline-derived CDR1 and CDR2 are MDHEN and SYDVKM. The CDR3 loop spans 13 amino acids. Trimming cost V 3 bases and J 6 bases, with 12 bases left between them. CDR3 nucleotide sequence: TGTGCCAGCAGTTTTGGTGTATCGGTCGAGCAGTACTTC. Amino acid sequence: CASSFGVSVEQYF.

Many counts were recorded for this clone. The chain has TRBV5-4 and TRBJ1-1; D gene uncertain. The germline gives CDR1 SGHNT, CDR2 YYREEE (reference sequence). Deletions cut 4 bases from V and 1 base from J, with 14 bases between. This CDR3 has 15 residues. This CDR3 reads CASSGRSKGNTEAFF. CDR3 DNA sequence: TGTGCCAGCAGCGGGAGGTCGAAAGGGAACACTGAAGCTTTCTTT.

About this clone: The CDR3 carries no conserved terminal phenylalanine or tryptophan, so it likely arises from a read error. V is TRBV12-5 and J is TRBJ2-1; 10 nucleotides agree with TRBD2. The CDR3 is 15 residues long. CDR1 LGHNT and CDR2 FRNRAP come from the germline V gene. CDR3 residues: CASGSTSGLGNDQFS. The CDR3 DNA reads as TGTGCTAGTGGTTCGACTAGCGGGCTCGGGAATGATCAGTTCTCC.

By proportion, this clone is medium-sized (0.01 to 0.1%). DNA of the CDR3: TGTGCCTGGAGTGGCGGGACCAACACCGGGGAGCTGTTTTTT. Residues: CAWSGGTNTGELFF. The chain carries TRBV30 and TRBJ2-2, with D possibly TRBD2 on 6 matching bases. The CDR3 has 14 residues. The V and J ends lost 1 base and 2 bases respectively, with 8 bases between them. From germline, CDR1 is GTSNPN and CDR2 SVGIG (reference sequence).

This clone was recorded many times. The chain couples TRBV18 to TRBJ2-2; the D gene is possibly TRBD1 (6 bases). V shed 6 bases and J shed 7 bases, with 21 bases lying between them. The germline V gene has CDR1 KGHSH and CDR2 LQKENI. The CDR3 is made up of 16 amino acids. The CDR3 region has the DNA TGTGCCAGCTCGCCAGCCGGGACACCGGGCGGCGGGGAGCTGTTTTTT. Translation gives CASSPAGTPGGGELFF.

This clone occurred a few times. The chain couples TRBV6-4 to TRBJ1-5, with 9 bases lining up with TRBD1. The CDR3 contains 15 residues. Germline V gene sequence: CDR1 MRHNA, CDR2 SNTAGT. With 3 bases clipped from V and 6 bases from J, the junction kept 6 bases outside the gene matches. The chain's CDR3 is CASSETGGIGQPQHF. The CDR3 nucleotides are TGTGCCAGCAGTGAGACAGGGGGGATAGGTCAGCCCCAGCATTTT.

This clone is categorized as medium-sized. The chain uses TRBV30 and TRBJ1-2, with D possibly TRBD1 on 6 matching bases. This CDR3 is 13 amino acids long. The ends were cut back, 8 bases at V and 5 bases at J, with 18 bases in the middle. Germline V gene lookup returns CDR1 GTSNPN and CDR2 SVGIG (reference sequence). CDR3 sequence: CARNSPQGYGYTF. The CDR3 DNA sequence: TGTGCCCGCAACTCCCCGCAGGGGTATGGCTACACCTTC.

J is TRBJ2-2 and V is TRBV6-1, with 8 bases lining up with TRBD2. CDR3 length: 14 amino acids. The V and J ends lost 4 bases and 5 bases, in that order; junction bases with no gene match: 3. CDR1 is MNHNS and CDR2 is SASEGT in the germline V gene. Here the CDR3 reads CASSAQRETGELFF. The DNA for the CDR3 is TGTGCCAGCAGTGCTCAGCGGGAGACCGGGGAGCTGTTTTTT.

By sample share, this clone is medium-sized. The genes are TRBV9 and TRBJ2-7, with TRBD1 matching 8 bases. This CDR3 has 18 residues. J lost 0 bases, V lost 4 bases, and 15 bases had no gene match. Germline V gene data show CDR1 as SGDLS and CDR2 as YYNGEE. CDR3: CASSPATPGQDSSYEQYF. The CDR3 DNA reads as TGTGCCAGCAGCCCAGCGACTCCGGGACAGGACTCCTCCTACGAGCAGTACTTC.

The chain joins TRBV3-1 to TRBJ2-2, with D uncertain. Germline V gives CDR1 LGHDT, CDR2 YNNKEL (reference sequence). CDR3 length: 16 amino acids. V was cut by 4 bases and J by 6 bases, with 18 bases left in between. The chain's CDR3 is CASSLLDQVSPGELFF. CDR3 DNA sequence: TGTGCCAGCAGCCTACTGGACCAGGTTAGCCCCGGGGAGCTGTTTTTT.

This clone has more than one count but fewer than ten. This chain joins TRBV2 and TRBJ2-7; 15 bases are a match to TRBD2. CDR3 size: 16 residues. From germline, CDR1 is SNHLY and CDR2 FYNNEI. J lost 5 bases, V lost 6 bases, and 8 bases had no gene match. The CDR3 DNA reads TGTGCCAGCAGCGGGACTAGCGGGAGGACGGTAAACGAGCAGTACTTC. Amino acid sequence: CASSGTSGRTVNEQYF.

By sample fraction, this clone is medium-sized. This sequence may be a read error, since a much larger clone differs from it by one base. The V gene is TRBV7-3, the J gene TRBJ2-2, with D perhaps matching TRBD1 (6 bases). The CDR3 totals 14 residues. With 0 bases removed from V and 7 bases from J, the gap between germline ends came to 9 bases. Germline lookup yields CDR1 SGHTA and CDR2 FQGTGA. The CDR3 sequence is CASSLTGACGELFF. Here the CDR3 DNA reads TGTGCCAGCAGCTTAACGGGGGCCTGCGGGGAGCTGTTTTTT.